These 26 T cell receptor beta chains were sequenced from one sample in a study of T cell responses to AZD1222 COVID-19 vaccine. Here immunoSEQ multiplex PCR was the method, and the copy in TCRdb shows in-frame clones only, minus some. The sample records roughly 160,000 clones, about nine tenths being singletons. This sample comprised peripheral blood, obtained on day 0 of AZD1222 vaccination. The receptors shown here come from an adult in good health.

The chain combines TRBV27 with TRBJ1-4, with 8 positions matching TRBD1. The CDR3 is 15 residues long. Per the germline V gene, CDR1 is MNHEY and CDR2 is SMNVEV (reference sequence). V trimming: 6 bases; J trimming: 4 bases; junction bases outside the gene matches: 7. The chain's CDR3 is CASSPMGQVNEKLFF. The CDR3 DNA reads as TGTGCCAGCAGCCCCATGGGACAGGTTAATGAAAAACTGTTTTTT. The whole variable domain, filled in from reference TRBV27 and TRBJ1-4, reads EAQVTQNPRYLITVTGKKLTVTCSQNMNHEYMSWYRQDPGLGLRQIYYSMNVEVTDKGDVPEGYKVSRKEKRNFPLILESPSPNQTSLYFCASSPMGQVNEKLFFGSGTQLSVL.

The chain combines TRBV28 with TRBJ2-7, with D maybe TRBD1 (5 bases). Germline loops: CDR1 MDHEN, CDR2 SYDVKM. This CDR3 is built from 16 residues. Trimming took 3 bases from V and 4 from J, leaving 19 bases between them. The CDR3 is CASSFPIDSDGYEQYF. CDR3 in DNA: TGTGCCAGCAGTTTCCCCATCGACAGTGACGGGTACGAGCAGTACTTC.

V and J are TRBV28 and TRBJ2-1; 10 bases are a match to TRBD2. V gave up 5 bases and J gave up 12 bases; unmatched junction bases: 22. CDR1 and CDR2 from the germline V gene are MDHEN and SYDVKM. The CDR3 is 18 residues long. This CDR3 is CASSTTISTAGGPWGQFF. The CDR3, as DNA: TGTGCCAGCAGTACCACCATTTCTACAGCGGGGGGGCCCTGGGGGCAGTTCTTC.

The V gene is TRBV6-5, the J gene TRBJ2-5; 9 bases agree with TRBD1. The ends lost 4 bases at V and 5 bases at J; junction bases unmatched: 8. In germline, CDR1 is MNHEY, CDR2 SVGAGI. This CDR3 is 15 amino acids long. The CDR3 region has the DNA TGTGCCAGCAGTTCAACAGGGGGCTCGGGTGAGACCCAGTACTTC. It yields the protein CASSSTGGSGETQYF.

V gene TRBV2 combines with J gene TRBJ2-5; TRBD2 matches 15 bases. With V trimmed by 2 bases and J by 8 bases, 3 bases remained unmatched. This CDR3 region has 15 residues. CDR1 and CDR2 (germline): SNHLY, FYNNEI. CDR3 protein: CASSEWGLAGGTQYF. Written as DNA, the CDR3 is TGTGCCAGCAGTGAATGGGGACTAGCGGGGGGTACCCAGTACTTC.

V gene TRBV12-2 combines with J gene TRBJ1-2; the table's TRBD1 call for D was not verified on the DNA. TRBV12-2 is an annotated pseudogene. CDR3 size: 16 residues. CDR3 in amino acids: CASRLPIETGFNGYTF. The CDR3 DNA reads as TGTGCAAGTCGCTTACCCATCGAAACAGGGTTTAATGGCTACACCTTC.

The V and J genes are TRBV12-3 or TRBV12-4 and TRBJ2-7; D uncertain. The CDR3 length is 13 residues. V was shortened by 2 bases and J by 2 bases, with 7 bases between the two germline ends. This CDR3 reads CASSLNRAYEQYF. In nucleotides, the CDR3 is TGTGCCAGCAGTTTAAACAGAGCCTACGAGCAGTACTTC.

The rearrangement links TRBV18 to TRBJ2-3; possible D gene TRBD1, 5 bases. The germline CDR1 and CDR2 sequences are KGHSH and LQKENI. The V end lost 1 base, the J end lost 5 bases, and 7 bases lay between the germline ends. The CDR3 runs 13 residues. The CDR3 DNA reads TGTGCCAGCTCACCACTCGACAGAGATACGCAGTATTTT. It codes for CASSPLDRDTQYF.

The chain is built from TRBV11-3 and TRBJ2-2, with D unclear. Between the trimmed V and J ends, which lost 5 bases and 0 bases, there was a span of 1 base. The CDR3 has 12 amino acids. Germline assignment: CDR1 SGHNT and CDR2 YENEEA. The CDR3 coding sequence is TGTGCCAGCAGCGCGAACACCGGGGAGCTGTTTTTT. Protein: CASSANTGELFF.

The CDR3 DNA follows: TGTGCCAGCAGCCCAGCGCCCTACAATGAGCAGTTCTTC. It translates to CASSPAPYNEQFF. The chain joins TRBV16 to TRBJ2-1; no clear D. Germline CDR1 reads KGHSY; CDR2 reads FQNENV. V lost 4 bases, J lost 2 bases, and 6 bases lay in between. The CDR3 has 13 residues.

V and J are TRBV12-3 or TRBV12-4 and TRBJ2-7; tentative D call: TRBD1 (5 bases). The length of the CDR3 is 13 residues. V was clipped by 5 bases and J by 11 bases, with 19 bases between them. The CDR3 DNA follows: TGTGCCAGCAGTCCCGCCCAGGGCCTCGGAAAGTACTTC. It encodes CASSPAQGLGKYF.

The chain recombines TRBV11-2 with TRBJ2-1; D is unclear. The CDR3 runs to 12 residues. The V end lost 4 bases, the J end lost 3 bases, and 4 bases lay between the germline ends. CDR1 SGHAT and CDR2 FQNNGV come from the germline V gene. The CDR3 DNA follows: TGTGCCAGCAGCTACGTCTACAATGAGCAGTTCTTC. It codes for CASSYVYNEQFF.

This chain uses TRBV6-5 with TRBJ1-5; TRBD1 might be the D (6 bases). The CDR3 totals 15 residues. CDR1 MNHEY and CDR2 SVGAGI come from the germline V gene. The V gene lost 6 bases and the J gene lost 0 bases, with 12 bases spanning the gap. The CDR3 is CASRDRGHSNQPQHF. As DNA, the CDR3 is TGTGCCAGCAGAGACCGGGGACATAGCAATCAGCCCCAGCATTTT.

The rearrangement joins TRBV7-3 to TRBJ2-1; 11 nucleotides agree with TRBD2. Germline values: CDR1 SGHTA, CDR2 FQGTGA. This CDR3 is 16 amino acids long. The junction had 10 bases not matched to a gene; V was cut back by 5 bases and J by 7 bases. DNA of the CDR3: TGTGCCAGCAGCCCTTATAGCGGGGGGGCGGCAAATGAGCAGTTCTTC. Its translation is CASSPYSGGAANEQFF. The entire variable domain, with the rest obtained from reference TRBV7-3 and TRBJ2-1, is as follows: GAGVSQTPSNKVTEKGKYVELRCDPISGHTALYWYRQSLGQGPEFLIYFQGTGAADDSGLPNDRFFAVRPEGSVSTLKIQRTERGDSAVYLCASSPYSGGAANEQFFGPGTRLTVL.

This chain uses TRBV7-2 with TRBJ1-4; 7 positions agree with TRBD1. The CDR3 covers 13 residues. The germline gives CDR1 SGHTA, CDR2 FQGNSA. V shed 5 bases and J 8 bases; nucleotides not matched to a gene: 5. The CDR3 DNA reads as TGTGCCAGCAGCCTCGACAGGGAAGAAAAACTGTTTTTT. Translating it yields CASSLDREEKLFF.

The rearrangement joins TRBV9 to TRBJ1-6; possibly TRBD1 for D (5 bases). Germline V gives CDR1 SGDLS, CDR2 YYNGEE. CDR3 length: 14 residues. V lost 0 bases and J 9 bases, leaving 10 bases between the germline ends. This chain's CDR3 is CASSVAGGGSPLHF. CDR3 nucleotide sequence: TGTGCCAGCAGCGTAGCTGGGGGGGGTTCACCCCTCCACTTT. The whole variable domain, remainder taken from reference TRBV9 and TRBJ1-6, is DSGVTQTPKHLITATGQRVTLRCSPRSGDLSVYWYQQSLDQGLQFLIQYYNGEERAKGNILERFSAQQFPDLHSELNLSSLELGDSALYFCASSVAGGGSPLHFGNGTRLTVT.

This clone is labeled medium-sized. This chain connects TRBV6-5 to TRBJ1-4, with unresolved D. Trimming stripped 5 bases from V and 7 bases from J, with 14 bases between. This CDR3 region has 14 residues. The germline CDR1 and CDR2 sequences are MNHEY and SVGAGI. The CDR3 protein is CASSPKVEGEKLFF. CDR3 in DNA: TGTGCCAGCAGTCCCAAGGTGGAGGGTGAAAAACTGTTTTTT.

V and J are TRBV7-9 and TRBJ1-1; the match to TRBD1 covers 7 bases. The CDR3 covers 13 residues. Germline V gene data show CDR1 as SEHNR and CDR2 as FQNEAQ (reference sequence). Unmatched junction bases numbered 5, after V lost 0 bases and J lost 10 bases. CDR3 coding DNA: TGTGCCAGCAGCTTAGCAGGGGGCAAGGGAGCTTTCTTT. Translating gives CASSLAGGKGAFF.

CDR3 protein: CASSRDGSTDTQYF. In DNA form, the CDR3 reads TGCGCCAGCAGCCGGGACGGTAGCACAGATACGCAGTATTTT. This rearrangement joins TRBV10-1 to TRBJ2-3; D tentatively fits TRBD1 or TRBD2 (5 bases each). The CDR3 is 14 amino acids. V shed 6 bases and J shed 0 bases, with 10 bases lying between them. The V gene's germline CDR1 is WNHNN and CDR2 SYGVQD (reference sequence).

In this sample, this clone turned up a few times. CDR3 DNA: TGTGCCAGCAGCGTAGCTTCGGGACTAGCAAACACCGGGGAGCTGTTTTTT. Its protein product is CASSVASGLANTGELFF. The rearrangement links TRBV9 to TRBJ2-2; TRBD2 agrees at 9 bases. Per the germline V gene, CDR1 is SGDLS and CDR2 is YYNGEE. The CDR3 consists of 17 residues. The V and J ends lost 0 bases and 2 bases, in that order; junction bases with no gene match: 5.

DNA for the CDR3: TGTGCCGCGGGGGCAGGGCTTGGCTACACCTTC. Protein product: CAAGAGLGYTF. The genes are TRBV19 and TRBJ1-2; D is possibly TRBD1 (6 bases). The CDR3 loop spans 11 amino acids. The germline V gene encodes CDR1 LNHDA and CDR2 SQIVND (reference sequence). Between the trimmed V and J ends, which lost 11 bases and 7 bases, there was a span of 14 bases.

The V gene is TRBV6-1, the J gene TRBJ1-5, with D uncertain. This CDR3 is 16 amino acids long. The V gene lost 0 bases and the J gene lost 5 bases, with 14 bases spanning the gap. Per germline, CDR1 MNHNS and CDR2 SASEGT. The CDR3 spells CASSEALSLGYQPQHF. CDR3 bases: TGTGCCAGCAGTGAAGCGCTAAGTTTGGGGTATCAGCCCCAGCATTTT.

The DNA of the CDR3 is TGTGCCAGCCCCAATTCACCCCTCCACTTT. Translation: CASPNSPLHF. The chain joins TRBV6-5 to TRBJ1-6; D is undetermined. This CDR3 has 10 residues. From germline, CDR1 is MNHEY and CDR2 SVGAGI. Trimming removed 8 bases from V and 7 bases from J, with 3 bases in between.

This clone was found once. V and J are TRBV18 and TRBJ1-2; unclear D gene. Trimming took off 0 bases at V and 5 bases at J, with 7 bases between the two ends. Germline lookup yields CDR1 KGHSH and CDR2 LQKENI. This CDR3 has 13 residues. The CDR3 sequence: CASSPPGVYGYTF. DNA of the CDR3: TGTGCCAGCTCACCACCTGGGGTTTATGGCTACACCTTC.

The chain has TRBV13 and TRBJ1-6, with 8 bases identical to TRBD1. Germline V gene data show CDR1 as PRHDT and CDR2 as FYEKMQ (reference sequence). V shed 3 bases and J 11 bases; nucleotides not matched to a gene: 6. The CDR3 extends over 14 amino acids. The CDR3 is CASSFRDRNPPLHF. The CDR3 coding sequence is TGTGCCAGCAGCTTCCGGGACAGGAATCCACCCCTCCACTTT.

V and J are TRBV7-2 and TRBJ1-1; D gene uncertain. Trimming stripped 5 bases from V and 1 base from J, with 11 bases between. Germline V gives CDR1 SGHTA, CDR2 FQGNSA. This CDR3 has 14 residues. For the CDR3, the DNA is TGTGCCAGCAGCCACTACCGGGAGAACACTGAAGCTTTCTTT. Amino acid sequence: CASSHYRENTEAFF.